A single sample gave rise to the 8 T cell receptor beta chains below, sequenced in a study of T cell responses to AZD1222 COVID-19 vaccine (dated by TCRdb to 2020 to 2023). The receptor library was made with the immunoSEQ multiplex PCR assay. TCRdb stores this immuneACCESS table with in-frame sequences only. Part of the clones is absent; in the studies checked, under half of the shortfall reflects unresolved V genes, and no reason is known for the rest. The sample includes some 130,000 clones, with 80% to 90% observed a single time. The ten largest clones take up roughly 2% of the sample. The time point label, as the study defines it: baseline before first vaccination. This specimen was peripheral blood, taken on day 0 of AZD1222 vaccination. The receptor set was obtained from an adult in good health.

This clone was detected a few times. The chain is built from TRBV3-1 (or the pseudogene TRBV3-2) and TRBJ1-3; 7 nucleotides agree with TRBD1. The V segment lost 8 bases and the J segment 3 bases; nucleotides outside the gene matches: 10. Germline V gene data show CDR1 as LGHDT and CDR2 as YNNKEL (reference sequence). The CDR3 is made up of 15 amino acids. CDR3 nucleotides: TGTGCCAGCTCTACAACAGGGGTTAATGGAAACACCATATATTTT. Translating gives CASSTTGVNGNTIYF.

The chain is built from TRBV19 and TRBJ1-2; 7 bases agree with TRBD1. CDR3 length equals 14 residues. The J segment lost 5 bases and the V segment lost 2 bases, leaving 5 bases of the junction unmatched. CDR1 and CDR2 (germline): LNHDA, SQIVND (reference sequence). The DNA of the CDR3 is TGTGCCAGTAGTATAACGGGACAGAATTATGGCTACACCTTC. Translating it yields CASSITGQNYGYTF. Filled out from reference TRBV19 and TRBJ1-2, the complete variable domain reads DGGITQSPKYLFRKEGQNVTLSCEQNLNHDAMYWYRQDPGQGLRLIYYSQIVNDFQKGDIAEGYSVSREKKESFPLTVTSAQKNPTAFYLCASSITGQNYGYTFGSGTRLTVV.

This chain connects TRBV7-2 to TRBJ1-4; D is possibly TRBD1 (5 bases). This CDR3 comprises 14 residues. Germline V gene lookup returns CDR1 SGHTA and CDR2 FQGNSA. V lost 5 bases, J lost 10 bases, and 17 bases lay in between. CDR3 sequence (DNA): TGTGCCAGCAGCCTCGGCGGGGGTTTTCGAAAACTGTTTTTT. This encodes CASSLGGGFRKLFF. Supplemented by reference TRBV7-2 and TRBJ1-4, the full variable domain reads GAGVSQSPSNKVTEKGKDVELRCDPISGHTALYWYRQSLGQGLEFLIYFQGNSAPDKSGLPSDRFSAERTGGSVSTLTIQRTQQEDSAVYLCASSLGGGFRKLFFGSGTQLSVL.

This clone occurred once. The chain has TRBV3-1 (or the pseudogene TRBV3-2) and TRBJ2-7, with 11 bases aligning to TRBD2. V shed 4 bases, J shed 5 bases, and the junction held 7 bases outside the gene matches. The CDR3 spans 15 residues. Per the germline V gene, CDR1 is LGHDT and CDR2 is YNNKEL (reference sequence). The CDR3 spells CASSRLAGKVNEQYF. The DNA of the CDR3 is TGTGCCAGCAGCCGACTAGCGGGAAAAGTGAACGAGCAGTACTTC.

This clone was observed a single time. The V and J genes are TRBV15 and TRBJ2-7; 7 positions match TRBD1. Trimming cost V 3 bases and J 4 bases; bases outside gene matches: 6. CDR1 LNHNV and CDR2 YYDKDF come from the germline V gene (reference sequence). This CDR3 is 14 amino acids long. The CDR3 bases are TGTGCCACCAGCAGGGGTGGGACAGCATACGAGCAGTACTTC. Translation: CATSRGGTAYEQYF.

Notes on this clone: Sequence at one end of the junction differs from germline and may be a read error. The J gene is TRBJ1-1, the V gene TRBV20-1; maybe TRBD1 (5 bases). The CDR3 runs 11 residues. Germline V gene lookup returns CDR1 DFQATT and CDR2 SNEGSKA (reference sequence). In DNA form, the CDR3 reads TGCAGTGCTGGAGAACAGGAAGAAGCTTTCTTT. The encoded protein is CSAGEQEEAFF.

This chain connects TRBV5-6 to TRBJ1-1; unclear D gene. The CDR3 is 15 residues long. Germline CDR1 SGHDT, CDR2 YYEEEE. Trimming left V 3 bases short and J 1 base short, with 13 bases between. CDR3 residues: CASSSLGGRNTEAFF. DNA of the CDR3: TGTGCCAGCAGCTCTCTCGGAGGGAGGAACACTGAAGCTTTCTTT.

The chain uses TRBV11-3 and TRBJ2-3; no clear D gene. The CDR3 contains 15 residues. The V and J ends lost 5 bases and 2 bases respectively, with 14 bases between them. Germline loops: CDR1 SGHNT, CDR2 YENEEA. CDR3 coding DNA: TGTGCCAGCAGCCGAGGTGGGCAGGCCACAGATACGCAGTATTTT. This gives the protein CASSRGGQATDTQYF.